This TCR beta chain was identified during a study of siplizumab effects on memory and regulatory T cells. V gave up 2 bases and J gave up 10 bases, with 9 bases separating them. In germline, CDR1 is SGHTA, CDR2 FQGNSA. The CDR3 is made up of 12 amino acids. Repertoires were generated with immunoSEQ multiplex PCR, while TCRdb's copy carries only in-frame clones and drops some. The repertoire includes around 120,000 clones, around 94% of them detected once, and around 1.7% sits in the top ten. Material: non-Treg CD4+ T cells sorted from blood. The sequence was obtained from a human donor in good health. The chain couples TRBV7-2 to TRBJ2-1; D unresolved. For the CDR3, the DNA is TGTGCCAGCAGCTTAACCCGTTGGGAGCAGTTCTTC. Protein product: CASSLTRWEQFF.